The rows below give T cell receptor beta chains drawn from one sample of a study of blood T cell repertoires in COVID-19. Data came from immunoSEQ multiplex PCR; TCRdb stores just in-frame clones and leaves some out. The top ten hold approximately 3% of the sample, which has 210,000 or so clones, 85% to 90% seen once. Sequenced material: PBMCs or T cells enriched from blood (not recorded which). The receptors here all came from a woman in her forties or fifties in a cohort exposed to, infected with or recovered from COVID-19 (not recorded which). The CDR3 runs from the conserved cysteine through the conserved F or W. The order of the fields is D gene, J gene, V gene, clone size, CDR3 DNA, CDR3 protein. The D gene is left open where the match is weak. Size is omitted from some rows. Given values are once, few, many or a class for expanded clones.

-	TRBJ1-1	TRBV19	-	TGTGCCAGTACTCCCCGACAGTTACCGACCATGAACACTGAAGCTTTCTTT	CASTPRQLPTMNTEAFF
TRBD2	TRBJ2-3	TRBV7-3	-	TGTGCCAGCAGCCGTAGCGGGGGGGCCTCCCCAGATACGCAGTATTTT	CASSRSGGASPDTQYF
TRBD1	TRBJ1-6	TRBV7-8	-	TGTGCCAGCAGCTTTAACCCCGGGACAGATAATTCACCCCTCCACTTT	CASSFNPGTDNSPLHF
-	TRBJ2-5	TRBV2	-	TGTGCCAGCAGCACAGGGCCGCGCGGAGAGACCCAGTACTTC	CASSTGPRGETQYF
TRBD1	TRBJ1-4	TRBV5-8	-	TGTGCCAGCAGCCCGGGACAGGGGGATAATGAAAAACTGTTTTTT	CASSPGQGDNEKLFF
TRBD1	TRBJ1-5	TRBV7-9	-	TGTGCCAGCAGGTACGTATATCAGGGGGAGCCCCAGCATTTT	CASRYVYQGEPQHF
TRBD1	TRBJ1-1	TRBV4-3	-	TGCGCCAGCAGCCCATGGGGACAGGGGGCTACTGAAGCTTTCTTT	CASSPWGQGATEAFF
-	TRBJ2-7	TRBV5-6	once	TGTGCCAGCAGCGGAGGCGGGGTATCCTACGAGCAGTACTTC	CASSGGGVSYEQYF
-	TRBJ2-7	TRBV4-2	-	TGTGCCAGCAGCCAAGCCGGGGAGGGAGGGGGGGCCTACGAGCAGTACTTC	CASSQAGEGGGAYEQYF
-	TRBJ1-4	TRBV4-1	-	TGCGCCAGCAGCCCTATTCGGATTCTCCAGGGTGAAAAACTGTTTTTT	CASSPIRILQGEKLFF
TRBD1	TRBJ2-7	TRBV29-1	-	TGCAGCGTTGGGAACAGGGGGCTAAACGAGCAGTACTTC	CSVGNRGLNEQYF
-	TRBJ1-2	TRBV20-1	-	TGCAGATCAGGGGTCTATGGCTACACCTTC	CRSGVYGYTF
-	TRBJ2-7	TRBV10-3	-	TGTGCCATCAGTGCAGAGGGTATGGAGCAGTACTTC	CAISAEGMEQYF
-	TRBJ1-2	TRBV12-3/TRBV12-4	-	TGTGCCAGCAGTTCCCTCGTTAACTATGGCTACACCTTC	CASSSLVNYGYTF
-	TRBJ1-6	TRBV18	-	TGTGCCAGCTCAAGGGACTGGAATTCACCCCTCCACTTT	CASSRDWNSPLHF
-	TRBJ2-1	TRBV7-2	-	TGTGCCAGCAGCCGTAGCACCAACCCGACGAGCTCCTACAATGAGCAGTTCTTC	CASSRSTNPTSSYNEQFF
TRBD1	TRBJ2-4	TRBV7-3	-	TGTGCCAGCAGCGAGGGACAGGGCGCCAAAAACATTCAGTACTTC	CASSEGQGAKNIQYF
TRBD1	TRBJ1-2	TRBV3-1/TRBV3-2	few	TGTGCCAGCAGCCGAGGGACAGACTATGGCTACACCTTC	CASSRGTDYGYTF
-	TRBJ2-2	TRBV19	few	TGTGCCAGTAGTATAATGGGGCGCGGTACCGGGGAGCTGTTTTTT	CASSIMGRGTGELFF
-	TRBJ1-2	TRBV7-2	-	TGTGCCAGCAGCTTAGCGGTAGGCGGCGGGAGGGGCTACACCTTC	CASSLAVGGGRGYTF
-	TRBJ1-4	TRBV7-6	-	TGTGCCAGCAGCACGCGCCCGACAGGCGATAATGAAAAACTGTTTTTT	CASSTRPTGDNEKLFF
TRBD1	TRBJ2-3	TRBV29-1	-	TGCAGCGTTGAAGAGCGGACAGGTTGGGGCACAGATACGCAGTATTTT	CSVEERTGWGTDTQYF
TRBD1	TRBJ1-5	TRBV11-2	-	TGTGCCAGCAGCTTAGGGACAGGGGGCACGAGTCAGCCCCAGCATTTT	CASSLGTGGTSQPQHF
TRBD2	TRBJ2-7	TRBV18	-	TGTGCCAGCTCACCACCGAGGAGCGGGATCCAACCGAACGAGCAGTACTTC	CASSPPRSGIQPNEQYF
TRBD1	TRBJ2-2	TRBV30	-	TGTGCCTGGAGTGCCGGGACAGCCGACACCGGGGAGCTGTTTTTT	CAWSAGTADTGELFF
TRBD2	TRBJ2-3	TRBV4-1	-	TGCGCCAGCAGCCAGGTTATGACTAGCGGGTCTTTTTACACGCAGTATTTT	CASSQVMTSGSFYTQYF
-	TRBJ1-4	TRBV9	-	TGTGCCAGCAGCACTCGGCGGGGGGCGTCGGGAGAAAAACTGTTTTTT	CASSTRRGASGEKLFF
TRBD1	TRBJ2-7	TRBV5-8	once	TGTGCCAGCAGCTTATGGACAGGGACCGAGCAGTACTTC	CASSLWTGTEQYF
-	TRBJ1-5	TRBV6-2/TRBV6-3	-	TGTGCCAGCAGTAACGGTCAGCCCCAGCATTTT	CASSNGQPQHF
-	TRBJ1-1	TRBV1	-	TGCACCAGCAGCCAAGATGGGGACAGTTCGAGGGGCACTGAAGCTTTCTTT	CTSSQDGDSSRGTEAFF
-	TRBJ2-2	TRBV19	-	TGTGCCAGTAGTAGCCGACAGGGGAGGGGGAGGCTGTTTTTT	CASSSRQGRGRLFF
-	TRBJ1-1	TRBV5-1	-	TGCGCCAGCAGCTTGACTAATTCGGGGGGGTACATAAACACTGAAGCTTTCTTT	CASSLTNSGGYINTEAFF
TRBD1	TRBJ1-3	TRBV9	-	TGTGCCAGCAGCGTAGGTACAGGGGACGCTGGAAACACCATATATTTT	CASSVGTGDAGNTIYF
-	TRBJ2-7	TRBV30	-	TGTGCCTGGAGGAGGAAGGACAGCTCCTACGAGCAGTACTTC	CAWRRKDSSYEQYF
-	TRBJ1-6	TRBV3-1/TRBV3-2	once	TGTGGAGTCGGGACATCGCACTCCTATAATTCACCCCTCCACTTT	CGVGTSHSYNSPLHF
-	TRBJ2-3	TRBV9	-	TGTGCCAGCAGCTCCCGTGGAAGGGGGTGGGAAGATACGCAGTATTTT	CASSSRGRGWEDTQYF
TRBD1	TRBJ2-2	TRBV19	-	TGTGCCAGTAGTACTGGACAGGTCACCGGGGAGCTGTTTTTT	CASSTGQVTGELFF
TRBD1	TRBJ1-5	TRBV5-8	-	TGTGCCAGCAGCTTGGTCAGGGGGCTGAACAATCAGCCCCAGCATTTT	CASSLVRGLNNQPQHF
-	TRBJ2-2	TRBV7-2	-	TGTGCCAGCAGCTCCCTAAGGAACACCGGGGAGCTGTTTTTT	CASSSLRNTGELFF
-	TRBJ2-2	TRBV7-2	-	TGTGCCAGCAGCTTAAGGAGACCGACCGGGGAGCTGTTTTTT	CASSLRRPTGELFF
-	TRBJ1-5	TRBV6-6	-	TGTGCCAGCAGTTACTCGGCGGGACAGCATTTT	CASSYSAGQHF
TRBD2	TRBJ2-1	TRBV18	-	TGTGCCAGCTCAGGGGGACTAGCGGGGGGACGCTCCTACAATGAGCAGTTCTTC	CASSGGLAGGRSYNEQFF
-	TRBJ1-1	TRBV12-3/TRBV12-4	-	TGTGCCAGCAGGTGGGGGGGGCACACTGAAGCTTTCTTT	CASRWGGHTEAFF
TRBD1	TRBJ1-4	TRBV10-3	once	TGTGCCATCAGTGAGTTCGGGACAGGGGATGAAAAACTGTTTTTT	CAISEFGTGDEKLFF
TRBD1	TRBJ2-1	TRBV19	-	TGTGCCAGTAGTGAACAGGGGTTCTACAATGAGCAGTTCTTC	CASSEQGFYNEQFF
TRBD2	TRBJ2-6	TRBV5-6	few	TGTGCCAGCAGCCCGGGACTAGCGGGGGGGCAAGGTGGGGCCAACGTCCTGACTTTC	CASSPGLAGGQGGANVLTF
TRBD1	TRBJ1-3	TRBV19	-	TGTGCCAGCAACCGGGACAGGGGATTACGCGGCTCTGGAAACACCATATATTTT	CASNRDRGLRGSGNTIYF
-	TRBJ2-3	TRBV5-4	-	TGTGCCAGCAGCTACACGGACTGGCAAGATACGCAGTATTTT	CASSYTDWQDTQYF
TRBD2	TRBJ2-3	TRBV18	-	TGTGCCAGCTCCCCCGGGCCGGGGGGTACAGATACGCAGTATTTT	CASSPGPGGTDTQYF
-	TRBJ2-6	TRBV28	few	TGTGCCAGCGGCGGGACAGCCTCTGGGGCCAACGTCCTGACTTTC	CASGGTASGANVLTF
-	TRBJ1-5	TRBV10-3	-	TGTGCCACCGCCAGGAATAGCAATCAGCCCCAGCATTTT	CATARNSNQPQHF
-	TRBJ2-5	TRBV5-1	once	TGCGCCAGCAGCTTGATGGAGGGATCGGGGACCCAGTACTTC	CASSLMEGSGTQYF
TRBD1	TRBJ1-2	TRBV28	-	TGTGCCAGCAGTACCTGGACAGGGGGCCCTTCCGTCTATGGCTACACCTTC	CASSTWTGGPSVYGYTF
-	TRBJ1-2	TRBV10-2	-	TGCGCCAGCGGTAGAGGGCCCGGCTATGGCTACACCTTC	CASGRGPGYGYTF